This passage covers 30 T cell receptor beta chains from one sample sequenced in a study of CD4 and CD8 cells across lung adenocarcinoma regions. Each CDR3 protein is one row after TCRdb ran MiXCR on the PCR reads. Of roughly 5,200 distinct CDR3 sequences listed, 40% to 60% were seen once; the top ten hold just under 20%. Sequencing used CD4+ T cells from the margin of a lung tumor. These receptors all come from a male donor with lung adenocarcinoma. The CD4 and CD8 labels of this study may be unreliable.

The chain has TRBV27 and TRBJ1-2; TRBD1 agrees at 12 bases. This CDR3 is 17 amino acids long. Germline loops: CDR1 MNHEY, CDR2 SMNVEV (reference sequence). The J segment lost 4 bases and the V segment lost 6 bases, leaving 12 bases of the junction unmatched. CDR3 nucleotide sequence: TGTGCCAGCAGACTTGCCGGGACAGGGGGCGCTGGCTATGGCTACACCTTC. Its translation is CASRLAGTGGAGYGYTF.

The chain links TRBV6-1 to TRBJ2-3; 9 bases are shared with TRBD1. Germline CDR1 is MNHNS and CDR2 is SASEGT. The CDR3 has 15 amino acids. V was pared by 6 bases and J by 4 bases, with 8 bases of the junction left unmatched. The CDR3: CASRPGTGWADTQYF. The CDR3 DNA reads TGTGCCAGCAGGCCCGGGACAGGGTGGGCAGATACGCAGTATTTT.

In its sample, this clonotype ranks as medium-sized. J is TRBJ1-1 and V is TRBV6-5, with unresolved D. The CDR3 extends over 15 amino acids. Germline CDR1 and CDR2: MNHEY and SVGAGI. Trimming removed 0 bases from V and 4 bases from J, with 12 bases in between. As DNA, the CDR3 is TGTGCCAGCAGTTACTCGGGGAGTATCGGCACTGAAGCTTTCTTT. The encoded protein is CASSYSGSIGTEAFF.

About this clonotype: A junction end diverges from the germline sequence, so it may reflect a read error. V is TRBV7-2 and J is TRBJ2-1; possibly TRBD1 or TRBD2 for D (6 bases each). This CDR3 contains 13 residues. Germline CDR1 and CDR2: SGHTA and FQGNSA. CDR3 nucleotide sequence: TGTGCCAGCAGCTTAGGGGGGGCTGGGGAGCAGTTTTTC. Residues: CASSLGGAGEQFF.

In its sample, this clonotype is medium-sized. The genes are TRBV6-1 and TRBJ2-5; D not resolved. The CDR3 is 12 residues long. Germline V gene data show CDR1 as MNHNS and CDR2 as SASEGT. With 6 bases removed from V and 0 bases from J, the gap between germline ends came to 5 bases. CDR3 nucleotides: TGTGCCAGCAGCCGGGACCAAGAGACCCAGTACTTC. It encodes CASSRDQETQYF.

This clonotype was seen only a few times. The CDR3 loop is CAISGTSYEQFF. CDR3 in DNA: TGTGCCATCAGTGGGACTAGCTACGAGCAGTTCTTC. The chain couples TRBV10-3 to TRBJ2-3; 8 bases map to TRBD2. The assigned J gene may be wrong: the sequence end matches TRBJ2-1 better. The CDR3 is 12 residues long. Germline assignment: CDR1 ENHRY and CDR2 SYGVKD.

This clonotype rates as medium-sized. In DNA form, the CDR3 reads TGTGCCAGCAGTGCAGCTCTAGCGGGAGGGACCGGGGAGCTGTTTTTT. It yields the protein CASSAALAGGTGELFF. The V gene is TRBV6-1, the J gene TRBJ2-2; TRBD2 matches at 12 bases. V shed 4 bases and J 5 bases; nucleotides not matched to a gene: 5. CDR3 length: 16 residues. Germline V gene data show CDR1 as MNHNS and CDR2 as SASEGT.

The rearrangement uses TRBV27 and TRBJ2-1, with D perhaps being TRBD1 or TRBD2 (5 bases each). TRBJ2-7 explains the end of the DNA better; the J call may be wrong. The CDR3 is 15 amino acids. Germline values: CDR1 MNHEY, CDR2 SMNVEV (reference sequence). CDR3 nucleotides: TGTGCCAGCAGTTCCCGGGACGCCGCCCACTACGAGCAGTACTTC. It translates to CASSSRDAAHYEQYF.

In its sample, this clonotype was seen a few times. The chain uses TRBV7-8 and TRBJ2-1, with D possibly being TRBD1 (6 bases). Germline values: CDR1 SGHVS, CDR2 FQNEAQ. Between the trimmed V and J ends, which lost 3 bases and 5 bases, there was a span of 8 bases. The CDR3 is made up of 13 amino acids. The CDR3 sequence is CASSFGQNNEQFF. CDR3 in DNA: TGTGCCAGCAGCTTTGGACAGAACAATGAGCAGTTCTTC.

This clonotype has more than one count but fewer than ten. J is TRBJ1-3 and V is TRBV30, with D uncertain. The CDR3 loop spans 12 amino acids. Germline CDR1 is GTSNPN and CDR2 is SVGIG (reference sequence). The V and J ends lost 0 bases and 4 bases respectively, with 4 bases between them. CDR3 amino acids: CAWSVVGNTIYF. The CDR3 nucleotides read TGTGCCTGGAGTGTTGTGGGAAACACCATATATTTT. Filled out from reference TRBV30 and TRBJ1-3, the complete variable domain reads SQTIHQWPATLVQPVGSPLSLECTVEGTSNPNLYWYRQAAGRGLQLLFYSVGIGQISSEVPQNLSASRPQDRQFILSSKKLLLSDSGFYLCAWSVVGNTIYFGEGSWLTVV.

CDR3: CASSVRDLRGDTQYF. The CDR3 DNA reads as TGTGCCAGCAGTGTCCGGGACCTCCGAGGGGACACTCAGTACTTC. This chain joins TRBV25-1 and TRBJ2-4; TRBD1 might be the D (6 bases). The germline CDR1 and CDR2 sequences are MGHDK and SYGVNS. Trimming pared 4 bases from V and 12 bases from J, leaving 22 bases between. The CDR3 length is 15 residues.

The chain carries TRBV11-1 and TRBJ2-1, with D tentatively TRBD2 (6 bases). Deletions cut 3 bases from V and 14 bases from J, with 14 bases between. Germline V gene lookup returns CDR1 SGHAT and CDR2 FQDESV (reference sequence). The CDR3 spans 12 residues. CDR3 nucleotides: TGTGCCAGCAGCTTTAGGGAGGCCGAAGAGTTCTTC. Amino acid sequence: CASSFREAEEFF.

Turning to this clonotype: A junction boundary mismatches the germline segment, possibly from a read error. Here the CDR3 DNA reads TGTGCCGGGGGGGGGGGGGGCGGGTACAAAGATACCCAGTACTTT. Translating gives CAGGGGGGYKDTQYF. The J gene is TRBJ2-5, the V gene TRBV30; D is perhaps TRBD2 (7 bases). The germline gives CDR1 GTSNPN, CDR2 SVGIG (reference sequence). The CDR3 loop spans 15 amino acids.

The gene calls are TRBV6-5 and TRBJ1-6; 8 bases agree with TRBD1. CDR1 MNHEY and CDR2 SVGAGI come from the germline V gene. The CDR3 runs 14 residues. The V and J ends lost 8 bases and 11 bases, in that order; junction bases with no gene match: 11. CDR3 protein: CASGSGTGGTPLHF. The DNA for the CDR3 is TGTGCCAGCGGTTCGGGGACAGGTGGGACACCCCTCCACTTT.

In nucleotides, the CDR3 is TGTGCCAGCAGCGAACAGTCAGGACTAAATCAGCCCCAGCATTTT. As protein: CASSEQSGLNQPQHF. V is TRBV7-6 and J is TRBJ1-5; D remains ambiguous. The length of the CDR3 is 15 residues. Trimming took 5 bases from V and 4 from J, leaving 15 bases between them. CDR1 is SGHVS, CDR2 FNYEAQ, per germline.

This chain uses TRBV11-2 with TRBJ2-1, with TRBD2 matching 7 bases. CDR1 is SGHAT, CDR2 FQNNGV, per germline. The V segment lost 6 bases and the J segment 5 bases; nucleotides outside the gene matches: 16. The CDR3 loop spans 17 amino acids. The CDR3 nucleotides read TGTGCCAGCAGGCCGGGGGGTGGGCTAGCGGAAAACAATGAGCAGTTCTTC. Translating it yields CASRPGGGLAENNEQFF.

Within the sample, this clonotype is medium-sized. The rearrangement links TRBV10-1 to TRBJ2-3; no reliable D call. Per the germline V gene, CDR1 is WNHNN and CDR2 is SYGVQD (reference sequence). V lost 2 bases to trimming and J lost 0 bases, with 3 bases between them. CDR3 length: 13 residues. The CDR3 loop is CASSEPSTDTQYF. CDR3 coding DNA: TGCGCCAGCAGTGAGCCTAGCACAGATACGCAGTATTTT.

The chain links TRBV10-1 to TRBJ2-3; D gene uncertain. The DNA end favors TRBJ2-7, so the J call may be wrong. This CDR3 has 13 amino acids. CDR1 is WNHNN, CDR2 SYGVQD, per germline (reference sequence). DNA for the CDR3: TGCGCCAGCAGTTCAGGAAGCACAGATATGCAGTACTTC. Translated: CASSSGSTDMQYF.

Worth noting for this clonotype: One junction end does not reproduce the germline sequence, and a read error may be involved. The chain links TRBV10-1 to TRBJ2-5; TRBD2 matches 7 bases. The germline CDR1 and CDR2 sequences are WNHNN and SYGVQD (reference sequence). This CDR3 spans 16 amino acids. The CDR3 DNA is TGCGCCAGCGGGCGGCGCGGGAGCGGGGACCCAGATACCCAGTATTTC. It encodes CASGRRGSGDPDTQYF.

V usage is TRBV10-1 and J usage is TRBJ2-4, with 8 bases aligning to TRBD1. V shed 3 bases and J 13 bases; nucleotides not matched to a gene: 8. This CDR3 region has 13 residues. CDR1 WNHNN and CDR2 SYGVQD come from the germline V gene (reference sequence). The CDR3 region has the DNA TGCGCCAGCAGTGACAGGGGGCTTGAGATCCAGTACTTC. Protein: CASSDRGLEIQYF.

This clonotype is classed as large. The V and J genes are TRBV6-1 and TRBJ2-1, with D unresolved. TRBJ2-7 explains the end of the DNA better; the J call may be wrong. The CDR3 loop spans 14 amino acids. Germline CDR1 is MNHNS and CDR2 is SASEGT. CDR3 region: CASSNGIGPYEQYF. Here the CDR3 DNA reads TGTGCCAGCTCCAATGGGATAGGGCCCTACGAGCAGTACTTC.

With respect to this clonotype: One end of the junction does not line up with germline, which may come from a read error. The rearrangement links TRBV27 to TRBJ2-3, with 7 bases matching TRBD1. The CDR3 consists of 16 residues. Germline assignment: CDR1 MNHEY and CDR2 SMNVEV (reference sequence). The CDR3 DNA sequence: TGTGCCAGCGGGGGAGTCGGGACAGCCGTCACAGATACCCAGTATTTT. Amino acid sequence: CASGGVGTAVTDTQYF.

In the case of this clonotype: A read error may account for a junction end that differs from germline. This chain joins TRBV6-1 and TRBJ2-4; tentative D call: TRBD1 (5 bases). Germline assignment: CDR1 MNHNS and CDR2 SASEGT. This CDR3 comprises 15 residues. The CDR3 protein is CASREMASGANVLNF. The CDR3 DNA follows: TGTGCCAGCCGTGAAATGGCTAGTGGGGCAAACGTTCTGAATTTC.

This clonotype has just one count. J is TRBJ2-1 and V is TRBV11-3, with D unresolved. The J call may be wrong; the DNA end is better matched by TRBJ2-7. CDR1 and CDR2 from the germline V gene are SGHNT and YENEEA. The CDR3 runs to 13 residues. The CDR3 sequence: CASSLDSVGEQYF. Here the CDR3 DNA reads TGTGCCAGCAGCTTAGATTCCGTTGGGGAGCAGTACTTC.

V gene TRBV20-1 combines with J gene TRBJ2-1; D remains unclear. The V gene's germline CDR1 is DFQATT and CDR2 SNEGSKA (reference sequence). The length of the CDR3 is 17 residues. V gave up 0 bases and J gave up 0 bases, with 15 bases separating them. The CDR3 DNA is TGCAGTGCTAGAGATTCAATGGGCAGGAGCTCCTACAATGAGCAGTTCTTC. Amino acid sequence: CSARDSMGRSSYNEQFF.

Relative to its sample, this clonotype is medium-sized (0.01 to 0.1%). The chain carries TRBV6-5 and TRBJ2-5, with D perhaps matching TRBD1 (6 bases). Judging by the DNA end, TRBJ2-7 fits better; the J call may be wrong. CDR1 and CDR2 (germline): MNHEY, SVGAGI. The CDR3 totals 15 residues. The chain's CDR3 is CASSYSGQARHEQYF. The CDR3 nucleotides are TGTGCCAGCAGTTACTCGGGACAAGCGCGCCACGAGCAGTACTTC.

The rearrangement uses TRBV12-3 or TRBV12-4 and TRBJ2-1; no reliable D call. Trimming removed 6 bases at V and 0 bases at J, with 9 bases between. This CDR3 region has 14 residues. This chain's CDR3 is CASRSLSSYNEQFF. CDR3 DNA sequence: TGTGCCAGCAGGTCATTAAGCTCCTACAATGAGCAGTTCTTC.

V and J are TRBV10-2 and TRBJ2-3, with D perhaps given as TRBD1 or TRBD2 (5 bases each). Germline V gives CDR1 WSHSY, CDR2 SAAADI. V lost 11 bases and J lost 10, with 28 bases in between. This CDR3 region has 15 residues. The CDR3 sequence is CARCPQVVGTGAQYF. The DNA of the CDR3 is TGCGCCCGGTGCCCACAGGTTGTGGGGACCGGGGCGCAGTATTTT.

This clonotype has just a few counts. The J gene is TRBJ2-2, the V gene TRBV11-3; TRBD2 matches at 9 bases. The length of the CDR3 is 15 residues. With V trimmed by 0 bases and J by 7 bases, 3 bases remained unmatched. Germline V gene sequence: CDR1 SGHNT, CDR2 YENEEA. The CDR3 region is CASSLEGTSFGELFF. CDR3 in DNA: TGTGCCAGCAGCTTAGAAGGGACTAGCTTCGGGGAGCTGTTTTTT.

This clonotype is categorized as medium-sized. The CDR3: CASSELPGPHTDTQYF. The DNA of the CDR3 is TGTGCCAGCAGTGAATTGCCGGGACCGCACACAGATACGCAGTATTTT. This chain joins TRBV25-1 and TRBJ2-3; D could derive from TRBD1 or TRBD2 (5 bases each). The germline V gene encodes CDR1 MGHDK and CDR2 SYGVNS. This CDR3 spans 16 amino acids. The ends were cut back, 1 base at V and 2 bases at J, with 13 bases in the middle.